These 11 T cell receptor beta chains came from one sample sequenced in a study of blood T cell repertoires in COVID-19. Here immunoSEQ multiplex PCR was the method, and the copy in TCRdb shows in-frame clones only, minus some. The data show roughly 200,000 clones, around four fifths seen once. The sequencing sample was made of peripheral blood. All receptors derive from a woman of 80 years or more with COVID-19, enrolled during active disease.

V is TRBV11-3 and J is TRBJ2-1; TRBD2 aligns across 8 bases. There are 15 residues in the CDR3. Germline trimming cut 5 bases from V and 8 bases from J; bases unmatched to any gene: 11. Germline assignment: CDR1 SGHNT and CDR2 YENEEA. The CDR3 DNA follows: TGTGCCAGCAGCCGAGGACTAGCCCTGGTCGATGAGCAGTTCTTC. It yields the protein CASSRGLALVDEQFF.

This clone was counted once. The chain couples TRBV25-1 to TRBJ2-7, with 9 nucleotides matching TRBD1. The CDR3 has 14 residues. Germline CDR1 reads MGHDK; CDR2 reads SYGVNS. V was clipped by 5 bases and J by 5 bases; unmatched bases: 7. This chain's CDR3 is CASSKGQGVHEQYF. In nucleotides, the CDR3 is TGTGCCAGCAGTAAGGGACAGGGTGTCCACGAGCAGTACTTC.

The J gene is TRBJ1-2, the V gene TRBV18; a weak D match, TRBD1 (5 bases). This CDR3 has 16 amino acids. The germline V and J ends were trimmed by 3 bases and 5 bases, with 19 bases remaining between them. Germline-derived CDR1 and CDR2 are KGHSH and LQKENI. CDR3 coding DNA: TGTGCCAGCTCACCTACCCCCAAACAGGCCAGATATGGCTACACCTTC. Its translation: CASSPTPKQARYGYTF.

This CDR3 is CAWSDGRGQPQHF. As DNA, the CDR3 is TGTGCCTGGAGTGATGGCAGGGGTCAGCCCCAGCATTTT. The V gene is TRBV30, the J gene TRBJ1-5, with TRBD1 as a possible D gene (6 bases). V lost 1 base and J 6 bases, leaving 10 bases between the germline ends. Germline CDR1 reads GTSNPN; CDR2 reads SVGIG (reference sequence). The CDR3 has 13 amino acids.

This chain uses TRBV24-1 with TRBJ2-1; D is ambiguous. The CDR3 extends over 16 amino acids. Germline assignment: CDR1 KGHDR and CDR2 SFDVKD. Trimming pared 2 bases from V and 1 base from J, leaving 11 bases between. In DNA form, the CDR3 reads TGTGCCACCAGTGATTCACGGGTTGGGTCCTACAATGAGCAGTTCTTC. Translating gives CATSDSRVGSYNEQFF.

The chain carries TRBV7-9 and TRBJ1-1; D gene uncertain. Per germline, CDR1 SEHNR and CDR2 FQNEAQ (reference sequence). CDR3 length: 15 amino acids. Trimming left V 3 bases short and J 1 base short, with 12 bases between. The CDR3, as DNA: TGTGCCAGCAGCTTCGCACAGTCTCGGAACACTGAAGCTTTCTTT. It translates to CASSFAQSRNTEAFF.

The chain joins TRBV4-1 to TRBJ1-2; D gene ambiguous. The CDR3 is 16 residues long. Trimming pared 1 base from V and 2 bases from J, leaving 14 bases between. Germline V lookup: CDR1 MGHRA, CDR2 YSYEKL. For the CDR3, the DNA is TGCGCCAGCAGCCAAGCCCGGGTCTCAGTCAACTATGGCTACACCTTC. It translates to CASSQARVSVNYGYTF.

The chain combines TRBV12-3 or TRBV12-4 with TRBJ1-5; D remains ambiguous. Trimming removed 4 bases from V and 3 bases from J, with 4 bases in between. This CDR3 has 12 residues. CDR3: CASSSPNQPQHF. The CDR3 DNA is TGTGCCAGCAGTTCTCCCAATCAGCCCCAGCATTTT.

In this sample, this clone turned up once. CDR3: CATSGGVRSGSSYNEQFF. The CDR3 nucleotides are TGTGCCACCAGTGGGGGAGTAAGGAGCGGAAGCTCCTACAATGAGCAGTTCTTC. V gene TRBV24-1 combines with J gene TRBJ2-1; D possibly corresponds to TRBD2 (5 bases). Trimming cost V 5 bases and J 0 bases, with 19 bases left between them. This CDR3 has 18 amino acids. CDR1 and CDR2 (germline): KGHDR, SFDVKD.

This rearrangement joins TRBV10-3 to TRBJ2-7; 10 nucleotides agree with TRBD1. From germline, CDR1 is ENHRY and CDR2 SYGVKD. V gave up 6 bases and J gave up 2 bases; unmatched junction bases: 4. The CDR3 length is 14 residues. In DNA, the CDR3 is TGTGCCATCAGGACGGACAGGGGGGCCTACGAGCAGTACTTC. This codes for CAIRTDRGAYEQYF.

V and J are TRBV6-5 and TRBJ1-1; D gene ambiguous. V dropped 0 bases and J dropped 2 bases, with 13 bases sitting between them. This CDR3 comprises 16 residues. Germline values: CDR1 MNHEY, CDR2 SVGAGI. CDR3 residues: CASSYSRPAFNTEAFF. The CDR3 nucleotides are TGTGCCAGCAGTTACTCGAGGCCAGCCTTTAACACTGAAGCTTTCTTT.